This T cell receptor beta chain was captured by sequencing in a study of CD4+ T cells in melanoma. Turning to this clone: Its cognate antigen is unknown.

Overall study findings and caveats: CD8+ T cell, macrophage and B cell function reportedly correlated with neoantigen-specific CD4+ T cells.

The protocol was immunoSEQ multiplex PCR, while the TCRdb copy is restricted to in-frame clones and leaves out a portion. This sample carries over 100,000 clones, over 80% of them seen once, and the ten largest clones take 2.5% to 3.5%. Trimming took off 7 bases at V and 1 base at J, with 12 bases between the two ends. CDR3 length: 13 residues. Germline values: CDR1 SGHDT, CDR2 YYEEEE. The gene calls are TRBV5-6 and TRBJ2-7, with D possibly being TRBD2 (6 bases). The clonotype originates from a human donor with melanoma. The sequenced sample was peripheral blood. CDR3 loop: CASGRLVSYEQYF. As DNA, the CDR3 is TGTGCCAGCGGAAGACTAGTTTCCTACGAGCAGTACTTC. Together with reference TRBV5-6 and TRBJ2-7, the CDR3 gives the full variable domain: DAGVTQSPTHLIKTRGQQVTLRCSPKSGHDTVSWYQQALGQGPQFIFQYYEEEERQRGNFPDRFSGHQFPNYSSELNVNALLLGDSALYLCASGRLVSYEQYFGPGTRLTVT.